This T cell receptor beta chain was sequenced during a study of T cell responses to AZD1222 COVID-19 vaccine. General study points: Spike as a whole was targeted by vaccine-associated CD4 TCRs, dominant at 160-218 and 743-854. Among the donors, most were white British and more were female, and clonal diversity was possibly underestimated. The number of AZD1222 recipients seropositive at baseline was only 5 to 7. Reportedly, nearly half of unique spike TCRs recognized epitopes outside B.1.351/B.1.1.7 mutations.

Germline V gene lookup returns CDR1 SNHLY and CDR2 FYNNEI. Trimming took 6 bases from V and 0 from J, leaving 21 bases between them. The CDR3 is 18 residues long. Method: immunoSEQ multiplex PCR; TCRdb's copy keeps in-frame clones and lacks some. The table records some 91,000 clones, approximately 94% of them present only once. About this clone: Its matching antigen is unknown.

V is TRBV2 and J is TRBJ1-3; no reliable D call. The source was peripheral blood, collected on day 0 of AZD1222 vaccination. The TCR originated in an adult in good health. CDR3 DNA sequence: TGTGCCAGCAGCCGGGATTCTGCCGGGAAACTCTCTGGAAACACCATATATTTT. Amino acid sequence: CASSRDSAGKLSGNTIYF.